The 10 T cell receptor beta chains below come from one sample, sequenced in a study of cytomegalovirus exposure and HLA in healthy donors. The PCR employed 60 Vbeta primers together with 13 Jbeta primers. Measured with immunoSEQ multiplex PCR; TCRdb has only the in-frame clones, and not every one. The table records over 150,000 clones, more than 60% of them present only once. Material: PBMCs. Receptors originate from a man aged 35-49 years in good health and CMV-seronegative.

Notes on this clone: An end of the junction does not agree with germline; a read error may underlie this. This chain links TRBV7-9 with TRBJ2-2; possibly TRBD2 for D (6 bases). This CDR3 contains 15 residues. The V gene's germline CDR1 is SEHNR and CDR2 FQNEAQ (reference sequence). CDR3 in amino acids: CASSLGSGNTGELFF. The DNA for the CDR3 is TGTGCCAGCAGTTTAGGTAGCGGTAACACCGGGGAGCTGTTTTTT.

This chain uses TRBV19 with TRBJ1-1; 7 bases are shared with TRBD1. CDR3 length: 13 residues. Germline-derived CDR1 and CDR2 are LNHDA and SQIVND (reference sequence). Unmatched junction bases numbered 8, after V lost 9 bases and J lost 4 bases. The DNA of the CDR3 is TGTGCCAGCACAGGGGCACTCCTCACTGAAGCTTTCTTT. The encoded protein is CASTGALLTEAFF.

The chain carries TRBV7-9 and TRBJ1-2, with D possibly being TRBD1 (6 bases). The CDR3 has 14 residues. The ends were cut back, 0 bases at V and 6 bases at J, with 11 bases in the middle. CDR1 is SEHNR, CDR2 FQNEAQ, per germline (reference sequence). CDR3 amino acids: CASSLASGENGYTF. The CDR3 DNA follows: TGTGCCAGCAGCTTAGCTTCAGGGGAGAATGGCTACACCTTC.

The genes are TRBV9 and TRBJ2-2, with 13 bases identical to TRBD2. V gave up 1 base and J gave up 7 bases; unmatched junction bases: 10. The CDR3 runs to 18 residues. Per germline, CDR1 SGDLS and CDR2 YYNGEE. CDR3 sequence (DNA): TGTGCCAGCAGCGTAAAAAAACTAGCGGGGGGGCCCGGCGGGGAGCTGTTTTTT. It encodes CASSVKKLAGGPGGELFF.

The chain is built from TRBV30 and TRBJ2-3; 7 bases align to TRBD2. In germline, CDR1 is GTSNPN, CDR2 SVGIG (reference sequence). The ends lost 4 bases at V and 10 bases at J; junction bases unmatched: 20. The CDR3 sequence is 16 residues long. CDR3 in DNA: TGTGCCTGGATCCCCTCTGGAACTAGCGACCATCGCGCGCAGTATTTT. This gives the protein CAWIPSGTSDHRAQYF. The full variable domain, its missing parts supplied by reference TRBV30 and TRBJ2-3, is SQTIHQWPATLVQPVGSPLSLECTVEGTSNPNLYWYRQAAGRGLQLLFYSVGIGQISSEVPQNLSASRPQDRQFILSSKKLLLSDSGFYLCAWIPSGTSDHRAQYFGPGTRLTVL.

This clone has just a few counts. As DNA, the CDR3 is TGTGCCATCAGCGACGTACGCCGAGGCGAGGGAAACACCATATATTTT. It specifies CAISDVRRGEGNTIYF. The chain uses TRBV10-3 and TRBJ1-3; the D is unclear. Trimming shortened V by 6 bases and J by 4 bases, and 19 bases separated the two germline ends. CDR3 length equals 16 residues. Per the germline V gene, CDR1 is ENHRY and CDR2 is SYGVKD.

This clone appeared a few times. The CDR3 sequence: CASSGRSTYEQYF. CDR3 sequence (DNA): TGTGCCAGCAGTGGGCGGAGTACCTACGAGCAGTACTTC. The rearrangement joins TRBV25-1 to TRBJ2-7; no definite D call. This CDR3 spans 13 amino acids. In germline, CDR1 is MGHDK, CDR2 SYGVNS. Trimming stripped 4 bases from V and 2 bases from J, with 9 bases between.

The chain combines TRBV30 with TRBJ1-4; D is undetermined. CDR1 and CDR2 from the germline V gene are GTSNPN and SVGIG (reference sequence). The CDR3 runs 13 residues. V lost 2 bases and J 7 bases, leaving 11 bases between the germline ends. The CDR3 nucleotides are TGTGCCTGGAGTCCGGGATCCGGTGAAAAACTGTTTTTT. It encodes CAWSPGSGEKLFF.

The V and J genes are TRBV30 and TRBJ2-3; tentatively, D is TRBD2 (6 bases). V lost 6 bases to trimming and J lost 0 bases, with 10 bases between them. The CDR3 is 13 residues long. Germline CDR1 reads GTSNPN; CDR2 reads SVGIG (reference sequence). Written as DNA, the CDR3 is TGTGCCTGCACCGGGACTAGCACAGATACGCAGTATTTT. Translation gives CACTGTSTDTQYF.

This clone was seen more than once but under ten times. V is TRBV9 and J is TRBJ2-3; 8 positions match TRBD2. The CDR3 extends over 17 amino acids. Germline V lookup: CDR1 SGDLS, CDR2 YYNGEE. V trimming: 0 bases; J trimming: 2 bases; junction bases outside the gene matches: 8. CDR3 residues: CASSVAGGGLLTDTQYF. CDR3 in DNA: TGTGCCAGCAGCGTAGCCGGGGGGGGTCTACTCACAGATACGCAGTATTTT.